A selection of T cell receptor beta chains follows, all from one sample in a study of radiation and T cells in renal cell carcinoma. Only in-frame clones appear in the TCRdb table, and some are missing; sequencing was by immunoSEQ multiplex PCR. The sample contains around 94,000 clones, 65% to 90% of which appear only once. Specimen: blood, collected from a patient whose treatment included radiotherapy and nephrectomy. These receptors all come from a man between 50 and 59 years old with renal cell carcinoma. Both conserved end residues are part of each CDR3. D genes are given only for firm matches. Size values are once, few and many counts, or a class for expanded clones, and some rows have none.

CASSGGVAGAEAFF	TGTGCCAGCAGTGGGGGCGTGGCCGGCGCTGAAGCTTTCTTT	TRBV25-1	TRBJ1-1	NA	NA
CASSSSTRRETQYF	TGTGCCAGCAGCTCGTCCACGAGGCGGGAGACCCAGTACTTC	TRBV5-5	TRBJ2-5	NA	NA
CAWSIIPDSEAFF	TGTGCCTGGAGCATTATTCCGGACAGTGAAGCTTTCTTT	TRBV30	TRBJ1-1	NA	few
CASRNLGGNEQFF	TGCGCCAGCCGTAATCTAGGGGGGAATGAGCAGTTCTTC	TRBV5-1	TRBJ2-1	NA	NA
CASSLGGEGQYF	TGTGCCAGCAGCTTAGGAGGGGAAGGGCAGTACTTC	TRBV7-6	TRBJ2-7	NA	NA
CASSFSTQMDTEAFF	TGTGCCAGCAGTTTCTCGACCCAGATGGACACTGAAGCTTTCTTT	TRBV27	TRBJ1-1	NA	NA
CAISIPGVLGYTF	TGTGCCATCTCAATTCCAGGCGTCCTTGGCTACACCTTC	TRBV2	TRBJ1-2	NA	NA
CASSPQGGIRETQYF	TGTGCCAGTAGTCCCCAAGGGGGCATCCGGGAGACCCAGTACTTC	TRBV19	TRBJ2-5	TRBD1	NA
CASSDGQRAQPQHF	TGTGCCAGCAGTGATGGGCAGCGGGCCCAGCCCCAGCATTTT	TRBV2	TRBJ1-5	NA	few
CSVGGSNYGYTF	TGCAGCGTGGGGGGCAGTAACTATGGCTACACCTTC	TRBV29-1	TRBJ1-2	NA	NA
CAWSSRTGAIYEQYF	TGTGCCTGGAGTTCGAGGACAGGGGCAATATACGAGCAGTACTTC	TRBV30	TRBJ2-7	TRBD1	NA
CASSLPGPRSDEQYF	TGTGCCAGCAGTCTTCCGGGCCCACGATCAGACGAGCAGTACTTC	TRBV28	TRBJ2-7	NA	NA
CASRPSRSTNQPQHF	TGTGCCAGCCGCCCTAGCCGAAGTACCAATCAGCCCCAGCATTTT	TRBV28	TRBJ1-5	NA	NA
CASSSYSGAVYEQYF	TGTGCCAGCAGCTCGTACAGTGGGGCAGTCTACGAGCAGTACTTC	TRBV5-5	TRBJ2-7	NA	NA
CASSLWGQPQHF	TGTGCCAGCAGCTTGTGGGGTCAGCCCCAGCATTTT	TRBV5-6	TRBJ1-5	NA	NA
CASSAGTSTEAFF	TGTGCCAGCAGCGCAGGGACCAGCACTGAAGCTTTCTTT	TRBV7-9	TRBJ1-1	NA	NA
CASSMSGGAGETQYF	TGTGCCAGTAGTATGAGCGGGGGGGCCGGGGAGACCCAGTACTTC	TRBV19	TRBJ2-5	TRBD2	NA
CASSIAGGLDEQFF	TGTGCCAGTAGTATAGCGGGAGGTCTCGATGAGCAGTTCTTC	TRBV19	TRBJ2-1	TRBD2	NA
CASRNLYEQYF	TGTGCCAGCAGGAATCTCTACGAGCAGTACTTC	TRBV27	TRBJ2-7	NA	once
CATLPEGASTDTQYF	TGTGCCACACTCCCCGAGGGGGCAAGCACAGATACGCAGTATTTT	TRBV6-5	TRBJ2-3	TRBD1	once
CASSLRLESDTQYF	TGTGCCAGCAGCCTACGACTAGAGTCAGATACGCAGTATTTT	TRBV7-6	TRBJ2-3	NA	NA
CASRIQETQYF	TGTGCCAGCAGGATCCAAGAGACCCAGTACTTC	TRBV28	TRBJ2-5	NA	once
CAWSVQGAEKLFF	TGTGCCTGGAGTGTACAAGGGGCGGAAAAACTGTTTTTT	TRBV30	TRBJ1-4	NA	NA
CATSRDRTSGGFEQFF	TGTGCCACCAGCAGAGACCGGACTAGCGGGGGGTTTGAGCAGTTCTTC	TRBV15	TRBJ2-1	TRBD2	NA
CASSVAQVVDGYTF	TGTGCCAGCAGCGTAGCGCAGGTAGTTGATGGCTACACCTTC	TRBV9	TRBJ1-2	NA	NA
CASSLGDYYGYTF	TGCGCCAGCAGCTTAGGGGATTACTATGGCTACACCTTC	TRBV5-1	TRBJ1-2	NA	NA
CASTAVPGNTIYF	TGTGCCAGCACGGCGGTTCCTGGAAACACCATATATTTT	TRBV6-5	TRBJ1-3	NA	NA
CASNPGGSSYNEQFF	TGTGCCAGCAACCCGGGGGGTAGCTCCTACAATGAGCAGTTCTTC	TRBV9	TRBJ2-1	TRBD2	NA
CASSEISNQPQHF	TGTGCCAGCAGCGAGATTAGCAATCAGCCCCAGCATTTT	TRBV27	TRBJ1-5	NA	NA
CASSSSTGSYEQYF	TGCGCCAGCAGCTCCTCGACAGGGTCCTACGAGCAGTACTTC	TRBV5-1	TRBJ2-7	TRBD1	NA
CATSRVWEETQYF	TGTGCCACCAGCAGGGTTTGGGAGGAGACCCAGTACTTC	TRBV15	TRBJ2-5	NA	NA
CASSLVEVRSGNTIYF	TGCGCCAGCAGCTTAGTCGAAGTAAGGTCTGGAAACACCATATATTTT	TRBV5-1	TRBJ1-3	NA	NA
CASSLSLGNTEAFF	TGTGCCAGCAGTCTCTCGTTAGGGAACACTGAAGCTTTCTTT	TRBV27	TRBJ1-1	NA	NA
CASSFSGGGGLGTQYF	TGCGCCAGCAGCTTTAGCGGGGGGGGTGGTCTTGGGACCCAGTACTTC	TRBV4-3	TRBJ2-5	TRBD2	NA
CASSSAQHARGYTF	TGTGCCAGCAGCTCCGCCCAGCATGCTCGTGGCTACACCTTC	TRBV7-2	TRBJ1-2	NA	NA
CASSHTRDRGDTEAFF	TGCGCCAGCAGCCACACCCGGGACAGGGGAGACACTGAAGCTTTCTTT	TRBV4-3	TRBJ1-1	TRBD1	NA
CASSIYPGQEEKYF	TGTGCCAGCAGCATATACCCGGGACAGGAAGAAAAGTACTTC	TRBV5-6	TRBJ2-7	TRBD1	NA
CASKGGPYNEQFF	TGTGCCTCAAAGGGGGGCCCCTACAATGAGCAGTTCTTC	TRBV10-3	TRBJ2-1	NA	NA
CASSVARLAGGPKAFEQYF	TGTGCCAGCAGCGTAGCTAGGCTAGCGGGAGGGCCCAAAGCATTTGAGCAGTACTTC	TRBV9	TRBJ2-7	TRBD2	NA
CASSLIGLGNTIYF	TGTGCCAGCAGTCTTATTGGTTTAGGGAACACCATATATTTT	TRBV10-3	TRBJ1-3	NA	NA
CATSRERGGSRADTQYF	TGTGCCACCAGCAGAGAAAGGGGCGGGAGTCGGGCAGATACGCAGTATTTT	TRBV15	TRBJ2-3	TRBD2	once